This entry lists 17 T cell receptor beta chains sequenced from one sample in a study of control samples from healthy donors and cancer patients. Some clones are missing from TCRdb's copy, which holds only in-frame ones; the method was immunoSEQ multiplex PCR. The table has some 82,000 clones, over 75% seen once. Sequenced input: blood. The source of these receptors is a man in his fifties in good health.

The rearrangement uses TRBV6-1 and TRBJ1-5; maybe TRBD1 (6 bases). In germline, CDR1 is MNHNS, CDR2 SASEGT. The CDR3 consists of 15 residues. V was clipped by 7 bases and J by 0 bases, with 13 bases between them. The CDR3 nucleotides are TGTGCCAGCACCCGGGGGGCGGATAGCAATCAGCCCCAGCATTTT. This translates into CASTRGADSNQPQHF.

This chain connects TRBV19 to TRBJ1-3; D not resolved. The germline V and J ends were trimmed by 4 bases and 4 bases, with 11 bases remaining between them. This CDR3 spans 14 amino acids. From germline, CDR1 is LNHDA and CDR2 SQIVND (reference sequence). The CDR3 spells CASSTDTGGNTIYF. CDR3 nucleotides: TGTGCCAGTAGTACAGACACTGGGGGAAACACCATATATTTT. Filled out from reference TRBV19 and TRBJ1-3, the complete variable domain reads DGGITQSPKYLFRKEGQNVTLSCEQNLNHDAMYWYRQDPGQGLRLIYYSQIVNDFQKGDIAEGYSVSREKKESFPLTVTSAQKNPTAFYLCASSTDTGGNTIYFGEGSWLTVV.

This rearrangement joins TRBV21-1 to TRBJ1-5. TRBV21-1 is noted as a pseudogene. This CDR3 has 14 residues. The chain's CDR3 is CASSKDRAPWPQHF. The CDR3, as DNA: TGTGCCAGCAGCAAAGACCGGGCCCCCTGGCCCCAGCATTTT.

This chain uses TRBV28 with TRBJ2-3, with no clear D. Germline CDR1 reads MDHEN; CDR2 reads SYDVKM. V was shortened by 7 bases and J by 0 bases, with 8 bases between the two germline ends. CDR3 size: 13 residues. The CDR3 DNA reads as TGTGCCAGCAAAACACAGAGCACAGATACGCAGTATTTT. Protein product: CASKTQSTDTQYF.

The chain has TRBV30 and TRBJ1-2; D is uncertain. CDR1 is GTSNPN and CDR2 is SVGIG in the germline V gene (reference sequence). Trimming stripped 0 bases from V and 4 bases from J, with 9 bases between. This CDR3 is built from 13 residues. The CDR3 nucleotides are TGTGCCTGGAGTGTAGTTCCCCTCTATGGCTACACCTTC. Residues: CAWSVVPLYGYTF. The full variable domain, rest sourced from reference TRBV30 and TRBJ1-2, is SQTIHQWPATLVQPVGSPLSLECTVEGTSNPNLYWYRQAAGRGLQLLFYSVGIGQISSEVPQNLSASRPQDRQFILSSKKLLLSDSGFYLCAWSVVPLYGYTFGSGTRLTVV.

The chain employs TRBV4-3 and TRBJ1-2; D might be TRBD1 (5 bases). The CDR3 has 13 amino acids. V shed 1 base and J shed 4 bases, with 7 bases lying between them. Germline V gene lookup returns CDR1 LGHNA and CDR2 YSLEER. This chain's CDR3 is CASSQVGGYGYTF. The DNA for the CDR3 is TGCGCCAGCAGCCAAGTCGGGGGCTATGGCTACACCTTC.

The CDR3 spells CASSLGQGGIYEQYF. In nucleotides, the CDR3 is TGTGCCAGCAGCTTGGGTCAGGGAGGAATCTACGAGCAGTACTTC. This rearrangement joins TRBV5-8 to TRBJ2-7, with TRBD2 as a possible D gene (6 bases). The CDR3 length is 15 residues. Germline V gene data show CDR1 as SGHTS and CDR2 as YDEGEE. The V end lost 0 bases, the J end lost 3 bases, and 13 bases lay between the germline ends.

The chain joins TRBV6-6 to TRBJ1-6; tentatively, D is TRBD1 (6 bases). CDR3 length equals 15 residues. Trimming removed 2 bases at V and 7 bases at J, with 12 bases between. CDR1 and CDR2 (germline): MNHNY, SVGAGI (reference sequence). In DNA form, the CDR3 reads TGTGCCAGCAGTTACGGAGCAGGGGAGAATTCACCCCTCCACTTT. The encoded protein is CASSYGAGENSPLHF.

The rearrangement links TRBV13 to TRBJ1-1, with D possibly TRBD1 on 6 matching bases. CDR1 and CDR2 (germline): PRHDT, FYEKMQ (reference sequence). Trimming removed 4 bases from V and 6 bases from J, with 18 bases in between. The CDR3 loop spans 15 amino acids. CDR3 protein: CASSSTRNRDAEAFF. For the CDR3, the DNA is TGTGCCAGCAGCTCAACAAGGAACAGGGATGCTGAAGCTTTCTTT.

The V call is TRBV2, the J call TRBJ1-1; tentative D call: TRBD1 (5 bases). In germline, CDR1 is SNHLY, CDR2 FYNNEI. V lost 5 bases and J lost 12, with 13 bases in between. The CDR3 is 11 residues long. The CDR3 here is CASSRREGSFF. In DNA, the CDR3 is TGTGCCAGCAGTAGGAGGGAGGGGTCTTTCTTT.

This clone was seen a single time. The chain combines TRBV12-3 or TRBV12-4 with TRBJ1-1; unclear D gene. The CDR3 covers 12 residues. The ends were cut back, 6 bases at V and 1 base at J, with 6 bases in the middle. CDR3 residues: CASSNGNTEAFF. The CDR3 DNA reads as TGTGCCAGCAGCAACGGGAACACTGAAGCTTTCTTT.

This sequence joins TRBV6-5 and TRBJ1-4, with a weak D call TRBD1 (5 bases). The CDR3 is made up of 15 amino acids. Trimming took 0 bases from V and 4 from J, leaving 9 bases between them. The germline V gene has CDR1 MNHEY and CDR2 SVGAGI. The CDR3 loop is CASSYSGQFNEKLFF. For the CDR3, the DNA is TGTGCCAGCAGTTACTCGGGGCAGTTTAATGAAAAACTGTTTTTT.

The sample holds a few counts of this clone. The V gene is TRBV18, the J gene TRBJ1-1, with 9 bases aligning to TRBD1. V shed 3 bases and J 7 bases; nucleotides not matched to a gene: 9. Germline V CDR1 and CDR2: KGHSH, LQKENI. The CDR3 contains 15 residues. CDR3 DNA: TGTGCCAGCTCACCCCCGACAGGGGGGCAGGATGAAGCTTTCTTT. Protein sequence: CASSPPTGGQDEAFF.

The chain couples TRBV11-3 to TRBJ2-2; no definite D call. This CDR3 region has 13 residues. Germline V gene data show CDR1 as SGHNT and CDR2 as YENEEA. V was shortened by 3 bases and J by 7 bases, with 9 bases between the two germline ends. As DNA, the CDR3 is TGTGCCAGCAGCTTCGAGACTCTCGGGGAGCTGTTTTTT. It is translated as CASSFETLGELFF.

The chain is built from TRBV29-1 and TRBJ2-1, with TRBD1 matching over 7 bases. This CDR3 is 12 amino acids long. Germline CDR1 SQVTM, CDR2 ANQGSEA. Trimming cost V 5 bases and J 6 bases; bases outside gene matches: 4. The CDR3 loop reads CSVLSGGNEQFF. Written as DNA, the CDR3 is TGCAGCGTTCTATCAGGGGGCAATGAGCAGTTCTTC.

The chain carries TRBV11-3 and TRBJ2-3; tentatively, D is TRBD2 (5 bases). Germline values: CDR1 SGHNT, CDR2 YENEEA. Trimming cost V 4 bases and J 0 bases, with 11 bases left between them. The CDR3 has 15 residues. The CDR3 protein is CASSSLGVSTDTQYF. The CDR3 bases are TGTGCCAGCAGCTCTCTCGGGGTTAGCACAGATACGCAGTATTTT.

This clone was detected once. The V and J genes are TRBV19 and TRBJ1-2; maybe TRBD1 (6 bases). Germline loops: CDR1 LNHDA, CDR2 SQIVND (reference sequence). This CDR3 has 14 residues. The V and J ends lost 8 bases and 2 bases respectively, with 15 bases between them. The CDR3 is CASSAAGANYGYTF. In DNA form, the CDR3 reads TGTGCCAGTTCGGCGGCAGGGGCAAACTATGGCTACACCTTC. The whole variable domain, remainder taken from reference TRBV19 and TRBJ1-2, is DGGITQSPKYLFRKEGQNVTLSCEQNLNHDAMYWYRQDPGQGLRLIYYSQIVNDFQKGDIAEGYSVSREKKESFPLTVTSAQKNPTAFYLCASSAAGANYGYTFGSGTRLTVV.